This entry concerns a single T cell receptor beta chain. This clone's antigen is unknown. Base qualities are missing; no much larger clone stands one base away. TCR CDR3 regions were amplified from genomic DNA by multiplex PCR using the deep immunoSEQ assay. Extracted genomic DNA from each cell subset was distributed evenly across all wells of several immunoSEQ 96-well plates, and each plate was treated as a replicate. For sorted subsets, roughly 190 ng of genomic DNA, equivalent to tens of thousands of T cell genomes, went into each replicate PCR. Purified libraries were quantified with a Qubit 3.0 fluorometer, sized on a Bioanalyzer 2100, and re-quantified with the KAPA Library Quantification kit. Every immunoSEQ 96-well plate was sequenced on a separate single-read 150-cycle Illumina NextSeq 550 flow cell. Under the source paper's analysis protocol: Because the immunoSEQ output held only junctional sequences and lacked quality scores, the filtering could not match the filtering applied to full-length reads. To assign V/J genes and CDR3, sequences were annotated against IMGT germline references using PyIR, a Python wrapper for IgBLAST v1.9. Reads were filtered out if the reads had weak V/J assignments (E-value above 1e-6), no CDR3, stop codons, out-of-frame junctions, or ambiguous translated residues. V3J clonotypes were defined as sequences sharing the same inferred V gene, J gene, and CDR3 amino acid sequence. The percentage overlap between two repertoires was calculated by dividing the number of shared unique clonotypes by the size of the smaller repertoire. Repertoire richness was assessed with RTK rarefaction, the Chao1 estimator, and Recon v2.1 estimates of unobserved clonotypes. For all TCRbeta clonotypes obtained by the gDNA method from a few donors, generation probabilities were computed with OLGA. TCRdb limited this immuneACCESS table to in-frame rearrangements with V and J called. A share of clones is missing; checked studies link under half to unresolved V genes, and the rest is unexplained. V and J calls and clone size come straight from that table; D and trimming were deduced from the DNA. The sample records more than 550,000 clones, 72% of which are singletons. Clones ranked in the top ten supply roughly 1.8% of the sample.

The donors were healthy, HIV-negative adults with no recently reported acute infections or vaccinations. All donors were Caucasian adults living in Nashville, Tennessee, USA. Magnetic negative selection was used to enrich CD4+ T cells, after which naive cells were positively selected on CD45RA and the negative fraction became the memory subset. After blood collection by leukapheresis, PBMCs were isolated using Ficoll-Histopaque density gradient centrifugation and then cryopreserved in the vapor phase of liquid nitrogen. Analytical flow cytometry was used to check the purity and quantity of each magnetically sorted T cell population. Each sorted fraction had its genomic DNA isolated and then quantified by UV absorbance on a Nanodrop 2000c. These data originate in a study of shared clonotypes between healthy human individuals (dated by TCRdb to about 2020). Describing the broader study: A few men and two women, aged 18 to 49 years, made up the cohort. Libraries were prepared and TCR repertoires were sequenced by different laboratories using diverse techniques, in order to increase sequencing depth and limit assay-specific biases. To estimate repertoire size and how much clonotype sharing occurs between individuals, the study deeply sequenced the blood TCR repertoires of five healthy adults. For each donor, CD4 naive and CD4 memory were each run on three plates, CD8 naive on two plates, and CD8 memory on one plate. Each donor's leukapheresis produced roughly between about 0.85 and 10 billion PBMCs. The research as a whole found: Estimated clonotype richness was generally larger for naive than for memory subsets. Pairwise subsampling indicated that sequencing depth was expected to affect the degree of clonotype sharing among donors. Sampling was limited to blood, and TCR repertoires in tissue likely differ from TCR repertoires in blood. Approximately 4.8% of naive CD4, 3% to 4% of naive CD8, approximately 2.2% of memory CD4, and 0.4% of memory CD8 clonotypes were shared across several donors. Rarefaction of sorted-subset datasets indicated incomplete sequencing despite the large sequencing depth. Compared with non-shared clonotypes, clonotypes shared by all four sorted-subset donors had higher generation probabilities. Because the study included a small number of donors, the genetic and exposure-history diversity represented was limited.

The TCR was taken from a woman aged 30 to 39 in good health. Input material: memory CD4+ T cells sorted from blood. The sample's cell subset or site label, decoded: CD45RA-negative fraction.

The nucleotides are TGTGCCACCAGCTCTTTTGTCAACCCGAGCAATCAGCCCCAGCATTTT. Translated, it reads CATSSFVNPSNQPQHF. The chain is made from TRBV15 and TRBJ1-5, with no D gene named confidently. A distance of 15 bases separates the germline ends of V and J, which lose 5 bases and 1 base respectively. From a lookup of the germline V gene (reference sequence), CDR1 and CDR2 are LNHNV and YYDKDF. The CDR3 starts with the cysteine, ends with the phenylalanine, and has 16 residues. Only the CDR3 DNA is retained, 48 bases long and in frame from the first base.